Listed below are T cell receptor beta chains from one sample, sequenced in a study of T cell responses to AZD1222 COVID-19 vaccine. Profiled with immunoSEQ multiplex PCR; TCRdb holds only in-frame clones, not every one. The table lists roughly 200,000 clones, around 94% of them singletons. Sequenced here: peripheral blood, sampled on day 0 of AZD1222 vaccination. The source is an adult in good health. Each CDR3 is given with its conserved first and last residue. The D gene is left open where the match is weak. Clone size is shown for a subset of rows, as once, few, many or a class of expanded clone.

CDR3nt	CDR3aa	j_gene	d_gene	v_gene	abundance
TGTGCCAGCAGTTACAACGGACAGGGCAATCAGCCCCAGCATTTT	CASSYNGQGNQPQHF	TRBJ1-5	TRBD1	TRBV6-5	-
TGTGCCAGCAGTGAGGGTCCGTCGGGGGAGCCCCAGCATTTT	CASSEGPSGEPQHF	TRBJ1-5	-	TRBV6-4	few
TGTGCCAAAGCTGGGGTGAACACTGAAGCTTTCTTT	CAKAGVNTEAFF	TRBJ1-1	-	TRBV24-1	-
TGTGCCAGCAGCTTAGGGATCCCCACAGGGGGTGCTGAAGCTTTCTTT	CASSLGIPTGGAEAFF	TRBJ1-1	TRBD1	TRBV7-9	once
TGTGCCAGCAGTCGACACATATCTCGGGGAGGGAAGGGGGGCTACACCTTC	CASSRHISRGGKGGYTF	TRBJ1-2	-	TRBV27	-
TGTGCCAGCAGCCAAGGGCTATTTAAAGCTTTCTTT	CASSQGLFKAFF	TRBJ1-1	-	TRBV14	-
TGTGCCAGCAGTGATGCGGGGACAGGGGGCGTTGGTGAAGCTTTCTTT	CASSDAGTGGVGEAFF	TRBJ1-1	TRBD1	TRBV25-1	-
TGTGCCAGCACTCTGACCCGGCCGACAAAAGAAAAACTGTTTTTT	CASTLTRPTKEKLFF	TRBJ1-4	-	TRBV6-5	-
TGCGCCAGCAGCTTGGTGGTGGGCACCGGGGAGCTGTTTTTT	CASSLVVGTGELFF	TRBJ2-2	-	TRBV5-1	-
TGTGCCAGCACCATAGGAGGGGTCAACTATGGCTACACCTTC	CASTIGGVNYGYTF	TRBJ1-2	-	TRBV7-9	-
TGTGCCAGCAGCGTAGGTCAGTTTGCAACTAATGAAAAACTGTTTTTT	CASSVGQFATNEKLFF	TRBJ1-4	-	TRBV9	-
TGTGCCAGCAGCGTCGAGTCAGGTTTCTATGAAGCTTTCTTT	CASSVESGFYEAFF	TRBJ1-1	-	TRBV9	-
TGTGCCAGCATCAAAGTGCGCAGGGGGCTCGGTGAGCAGTTCTTC	CASIKVRRGLGEQFF	TRBJ2-1	TRBD1	TRBV6-5	-
TGTGCCATCAGGCGATCCGGGACAGGTGCCTACGAGCAGTACTTC	CAIRRSGTGAYEQYF	TRBJ2-7	TRBD1	TRBV10-3	-
TGTGCCAGTCACAGGGAATCGGACATTCAGTACTTC	CASHRESDIQYF	TRBJ2-4	-	TRBV2	-
TGTGCCAGCAGTGAGGGCTCCTACACCGGGGAGCTGTTTTTT	CASSEGSYTGELFF	TRBJ2-2	-	TRBV6-1	-
TGTGCCAGCAGTGTAATGGGCAGTCCCACAGATACGCAGTATTTT	CASSVMGSPTDTQYF	TRBJ2-3	-	TRBV6-4	-
TGTGCCAGCAGCCAAGGAGGGGCGCGTGGAGCTTTCTTT	CASSQGGARGAFF	TRBJ1-1	-	TRBV14	-
TGCAGTGCGGGTGGACAGCTCAGCTACACCTTC	CSAGGQLSYTF	TRBJ1-2	-	TRBV20-1	-
TGCAGTGCTAGTCCGGGACAGGGGACGGCCAATGAGCAGTTCTTC	CSASPGQGTANEQFF	TRBJ2-1	TRBD1	TRBV20-1	-
TGTGCCAGCAGTTTCGTATTAGCGGGGGGCGCGTTCTTC	CASSFVLAGGAFF	TRBJ2-1	TRBD2	TRBV27	-
TGTGCCAGCAGCCAACCGGGGAATAATGGCTACACCTTC	CASSQPGNNGYTF	TRBJ1-2	-	TRBV3-1/TRBV3-2	-
TGTGCCTGGAGTGTAGGGGGGCCGGGAAACACCATATATTTT	CAWSVGGPGNTIYF	TRBJ1-3	-	TRBV30	-
TGTGCCAGCAGCCAAGATTGGTCGCGGCTAGCGGGGGGGACGGACTACAATGAGCAGTTCTTC	CASSQDWSRLAGGTDYNEQFF	TRBJ2-1	TRBD2	TRBV3-1/TRBV3-2	-
TGTGCCAGCTCACTTCAGACAGGGGAGGATGAAGCTTTCTTT	CASSLQTGEDEAFF	TRBJ1-1	TRBD1	TRBV18	-
TGTGCCAGCCCGGCCCAAGAACGGGGTCGAGGCTATGGCTACACCTTC	CASPAQERGRGYGYTF	TRBJ1-2	-	TRBV2	-
TGTGCCAGCAGTTTTGATCAGCCTGAAGCTTTCTTT	CASSFDQPEAFF	TRBJ1-1	-	TRBV28	once
TGTGCCAGCAGTGAAGGACAGGAGAGGAACACCATATATTTT	CASSEGQERNTIYF	TRBJ1-3	TRBD1	TRBV28	-
TGTGCCAGCAGCGTTACAGGGGAGAACACTGAAGCTTTCTTT	CASSVTGENTEAFF	TRBJ1-1	TRBD1	TRBV9	-
TGCGCCAGCAGTGGATTAGGGGGGAACACCGGGGAGCTGTTTTTT	CASSGLGGNTGELFF	TRBJ2-2	-	TRBV10-2	-
TGCGCCAGCAGCAGGGGCCGGGCGGCTTTTAGCACAGATACGCAGTATTTT	CASSRGRAAFSTDTQYF	TRBJ2-3	-	TRBV5-1	-
TGTGCCAGCAGCTTTCATGGGGAAAACTATGGCTACACCTTC	CASSFHGENYGYTF	TRBJ1-2	-	TRBV7-9	-
TGTGCCAGCAGCCAGGGGACAGGGAACTATGGCTACACCTTC	CASSQGTGNYGYTF	TRBJ1-2	TRBD1	TRBV4-2	-
TGTGCCAGCAGCCCCGATCGGAATGGCTACACCTTC	CASSPDRNGYTF	TRBJ1-2	-	TRBV9	once